These 31 T cell receptor beta chains were sequenced from one sample in a study of cytomegalovirus exposure and HLA in healthy donors. The PCR had 60 Vbeta and 13 Jbeta primers. Assay: immunoSEQ multiplex PCR; the TCRdb copy retains only in-frame clones and omits some. This sample has some 140,000 clones, with less than 85% found just once. The sequenced sample was PBMCs. Every receptor here comes from a woman aged 45-65 years in good health and CMV-seropositive.

V usage is TRBV12-5 and J usage is TRBJ2-7, with 7 bases identical to TRBD2. V gave up 5 bases and J gave up 4 bases; unmatched junction bases: 2. The CDR3 is 12 residues long. CDR1 and CDR2 from the germline V gene are LGHNT and FRNRAP. The CDR3 loop is CASGLGGYEQYF. DNA of the CDR3: TGTGCTAGTGGTCTGGGAGGGTACGAGCAGTACTTC.

J is TRBJ2-7 and V is TRBV28; D is ambiguous. Between the trimmed V and J ends, which lost 3 bases and 5 bases, there was a span of 11 bases. This CDR3 region has 13 residues. Germline V CDR1 and CDR2: MDHEN, SYDVKM. The CDR3 DNA reads as TGTGCCAGCAGTTTGGGCAGTATAAACGAGCAGTACTTC. Translated: CASSLGSINEQYF.

The V and J genes are TRBV28 and TRBJ2-7, with TRBD1 as a possible D gene (6 bases). Trimming left V 6 bases short and J 2 bases short, with 17 bases between. Germline CDR1 reads MDHEN; CDR2 reads SYDVKM. This CDR3 has 15 amino acids. Here the CDR3 reads CASRPGGTLAYEQYF. In nucleotides, the CDR3 is TGTGCCAGCAGACCTGGTGGGACATTAGCCTACGAGCAGTACTTC.

CDR3 bases: TGTGCCAGCAGCTCAGCGCACCTGTCAGATACGCAGTATTTT. Amino acid sequence: CASSSAHLSDTQYF. The chain combines TRBV5-4 with TRBJ2-3; no definite D call. Germline V gene lookup returns CDR1 SGHNT and CDR2 YYREEE (reference sequence). The CDR3 loop spans 14 amino acids. Trimming removed 3 bases at V and 4 bases at J, with 12 bases between.

The chain links TRBV30 to TRBJ1-2; TRBD1 agrees at 10 bases. After removal of 4 bases from V and 8 bases from J, the junction contained 10 bases not matched to a gene. From germline, CDR1 is GTSNPN and CDR2 SVGIG (reference sequence). CDR3 size: 14 residues. The CDR3 loop reads CAWKPRQGARGYTF. For the CDR3, the DNA is TGTGCCTGGAAGCCTCGACAGGGGGCTCGAGGCTACACCTTC.

The V gene is TRBV5-4, the J gene TRBJ2-5; 7 bases fit TRBD1. Germline V lookup: CDR1 SGHNT, CDR2 YYREEE (reference sequence). The CDR3 consists of 15 residues. Germline trimming cut 4 bases from V and 5 bases from J; bases unmatched to any gene: 11. The CDR3 loop is CASSAAQGYLETQYF. As DNA, the CDR3 is TGTGCCAGCAGCGCTGCACAGGGGTATTTGGAGACCCAGTACTTC.

The J gene is TRBJ2-2, the V gene TRBV11-2; 7 bases align to TRBD1. This CDR3 region has 15 residues. After removal of 3 bases from V and 3 bases from J, the junction contained 4 bases not matched to a gene. Germline assignment: CDR1 SGHAT and CDR2 FQNNGV. The CDR3 loop reads CASSLDRLDTGELFF. The DNA of the CDR3 is TGTGCCAGCAGCTTGGACAGGTTGGACACCGGGGAGCTGTTTTTT. The full variable domain, rest sourced from reference TRBV11-2 and TRBJ2-2, is EAGVAQSPRYKIIEKRQSVAFWCNPISGHATLYWYQQILGQGPKLLIQFQNNGVVDDSQLPKDRFSAERLKGVDSTLKIQPAKLEDSAVYLCASSLDRLDTGELFFGEGSRLTVL.

The gene calls are TRBV6-1 and TRBJ1-2; D perhaps matches TRBD1 (5 bases). This CDR3 region has 15 residues. CDR1 MNHNS and CDR2 SASEGT come from the germline V gene. Trimming cost V 6 bases and J 0 bases, with 14 bases left between them. CDR3 in amino acids: CASRRSTDPNYGYTF. For the CDR3, the DNA is TGTGCCAGCAGACGTTCGACAGATCCTAACTATGGCTACACCTTC.

The V call is TRBV9, the J call TRBJ2-1; 7 nucleotides agree with TRBD2. This CDR3 region has 15 residues. V was pared by 4 bases and J by 4 bases, with 8 bases of the junction left unmatched. Per germline, CDR1 SGDLS and CDR2 YYNGEE. In DNA form, the CDR3 reads TGTGCCAGCAGCTTACGGGGGGTGACTTACAATGAGCAGTTCTTC. Amino acids: CASSLRGVTYNEQFF.

This clone was seen a handful of times. The V call is TRBV2, the J call TRBJ2-5; D call uncertain. The CDR3 loop spans 14 amino acids. Germline V lookup: CDR1 SNHLY, CDR2 FYNNEI. Trimming cost V 2 bases and J 2 bases, with 9 bases left between them. The DNA of the CDR3 is TGTGCCAGCAGTGAACTAACAGCACAAGAGACCCAGTACTTC. This sequence encodes CASSELTAQETQYF.

The chain couples TRBV28 to TRBJ1-2; unclear D gene. Germline V gene data show CDR1 as MDHEN and CDR2 as SYDVKM. V dropped 3 bases and J dropped 3 bases, with 14 bases sitting between them. This CDR3 has 15 residues. In nucleotides, the CDR3 is TGTGCCAGCAGTTTTTTCTTGGGCCTTGACTATGGCTACACCTTC. Residues: CASSFFLGLDYGYTF.

The sample holds one count of this clone. The J gene is TRBJ2-3, the V gene TRBV4-1; D call uncertain. V lost 2 bases and J lost 5, with 14 bases in between. Germline CDR1 and CDR2: MGHRA and YSYEKL. The CDR3 is 15 amino acids. This chain's CDR3 is CASSQHGLAGDTQYF. CDR3 DNA: TGCGCCAGCAGCCAACATGGGTTAGCCGGAGATACGCAGTATTTT.

This chain joins TRBV6-6 and TRBJ1-5; TRBD1 matches 7 bases. This CDR3 has 15 residues. The germline gives CDR1 MNHNY, CDR2 SVGAGI (reference sequence). The J segment lost 0 bases and the V segment lost 5 bases, leaving 4 bases of the junction unmatched. CDR3 nucleotides: TGTGCCAGCAGTCCTGACAGGGTTAGCAATCAGCCCCAGCATTTT. Amino acids: CASSPDRVSNQPQHF.

The rearrangement uses TRBV4-2 and TRBJ1-2; D perhaps matches TRBD1 (6 bases). This CDR3 is built from 14 residues. Germline V gene lookup returns CDR1 LGHNA and CDR2 YNFKEQ. Trimming stripped 1 base from V and 7 bases from J, with 13 bases between. CDR3 amino acids: CASSQVQGPSGYTF. CDR3 coding DNA: TGTGCCAGCAGCCAAGTTCAGGGGCCTAGTGGCTACACCTTC.

The V call is TRBV7-2, the J call TRBJ1-1; D is unclear. V shed 5 bases and J shed 5 bases, with 9 bases lying between them. Per germline, CDR1 SGHTA and CDR2 FQGNSA. There are 12 residues in the CDR3. Written as DNA, the CDR3 is TGTGCCAGCAGCCGCAGATGGACTGAAGCTTTCTTT. Translated: CASSRRWTEAFF.

This rearrangement joins TRBV7-2 to TRBJ2-5; maybe TRBD2 (5 bases). Germline V gene data show CDR1 as SGHTA and CDR2 as FQGNSA. The CDR3 covers 14 residues. The V end lost 6 bases, the J end lost 3 bases, and 14 bases lay between the germline ends. The CDR3 nucleotides are TGTGCCAGCAGTAGGGAGCATAGGGAAGAGACCCAGTACTTC. Its translation is CASSREHREETQYF. Full variable domain (remainder filled in from reference TRBV7-2 and TRBJ2-5): GAGVSQSPSNKVTEKGKDVELRCDPISGHTALYWYRQSLGQGLEFLIYFQGNSAPDKSGLPSDRFSAERTGGSVSTLTIQRTQQEDSAVYLCASSREHREETQYFGPGTRLLVL.

This rearrangement joins TRBV28 to TRBJ1-4; D is ambiguous. The CDR3 loop spans 10 amino acids. With 11 bases removed from V and 5 bases from J, the gap between germline ends came to 6 bases. From germline, CDR1 is MDHEN and CDR2 SYDVKM. CDR3 region: CAAGNEKLFF. In nucleotides, the CDR3 is TGTGCCGCGGGGAATGAAAAACTGTTTTTT.

This chain connects TRBV30 to TRBJ1-2; D remains unclear. Germline loops: CDR1 GTSNPN, CDR2 SVGIG (reference sequence). V lost 6 bases to trimming and J lost 6 bases, with 20 bases between them. The CDR3 runs 14 residues. The CDR3 DNA sequence: TGTGCCTGTTCCCCCACGACTGGCCCCCATGGCTACACCTTC. It encodes CACSPTTGPHGYTF. The full variable domain, its missing parts supplied by reference TRBV30 and TRBJ1-2, is SQTIHQWPATLVQPVGSPLSLECTVEGTSNPNLYWYRQAAGRGLQLLFYSVGIGQISSEVPQNLSASRPQDRQFILSSKKLLLSDSGFYLCACSPTTGPHGYTFGSGTRLTVV.

V and J are TRBV19 and TRBJ1-1, with D unresolved. Per the germline V gene, CDR1 is LNHDA and CDR2 is SQIVND (reference sequence). The CDR3 extends over 14 amino acids. Trimming shortened V by 4 bases and J by 4 bases, and 13 bases separated the two germline ends. The DNA of the CDR3 is TGTGCCAGTAGTAAGCCCGGGGTCGGCACTGAAGCTTTCTTT. Its translation: CASSKPGVGTEAFF.

CDR3 bases: TGTGCCTCGGGTGGTGGGGGCTCGGGCAATCAGCCCCAGCATTTT. Translating it yields CASGGGGSGNQPQHF. The gene calls are TRBV7-9 and TRBJ1-5; TRBD1 might be the D (6 bases). Per germline, CDR1 SEHNR and CDR2 FQNEAQ (reference sequence). The V end lost 11 bases, the J end lost 2 bases, and 19 bases lay between the germline ends. The length of the CDR3 is 15 residues.

This clone turned up a few times. The rearrangement uses TRBV6-1 and TRBJ1-1; 7 nucleotides align to TRBD1. V lost 8 bases, J lost 1 base, and 7 bases stayed unmatched. The CDR3 runs 14 residues. In germline, CDR1 is MNHNS, CDR2 SASEGT. Here the CDR3 DNA reads TGTGCCAGCGACTCACGGACAGGGAACACTGAAGCTTTCTTT. Its protein product is CASDSRTGNTEAFF.

The V and J genes are TRBV6-5 and TRBJ1-1, with TRBD1 identical over 11 bases. J lost 5 bases, V lost 6 bases, and 8 bases had no gene match. Germline V CDR1 and CDR2: MNHEY, SVGAGI. The CDR3 has 15 amino acids. The CDR3 is CASRGTGGGDTEAFF. As DNA, the CDR3 is TGTGCCAGCAGGGGGACAGGGGGAGGGGATACTGAAGCTTTCTTT.

The genes are TRBV6-5 and TRBJ2-5; unclear D gene. CDR3 length equals 14 residues. CDR1 and CDR2 from the germline V gene are MNHEY and SVGAGI. Trimming shortened V by 0 bases and J by 2 bases, and 7 bases separated the two germline ends. CDR3: CASSYSSVQETQYF. CDR3 nucleotide sequence: TGTGCCAGCAGTTACTCATCCGTACAAGAGACCCAGTACTTC.

The V call is TRBV19, the J call TRBJ1-2, with D perhaps TRBD1 (6 bases). This CDR3 is 21 amino acids long. In germline, CDR1 is LNHDA, CDR2 SQIVND (reference sequence). With 3 bases removed from V and 2 bases from J, the gap between germline ends came to 31 bases. CDR3 bases: TGTGCCAGTAGTATTATGACAGGAGCGGTCACCCTGGGCGCTTCGAACTATGGCTACACCTTC. Encoded protein: CASSIMTGAVTLGASNYGYTF.

In its sample, this clone was seen a few times. The J gene is TRBJ2-7, the V gene TRBV14, with 7 bases identical to TRBD1. Per the germline V gene, CDR1 is SGHDN and CDR2 is FVKESK. The V segment lost 4 bases and the J segment 4 bases; nucleotides outside the gene matches: 10. The CDR3 contains 15 residues. The chain's CDR3 is CASSPLEGGRYEQYF. The CDR3 coding sequence is TGTGCCAGCAGCCCCCTTGAAGGGGGCAGGTACGAGCAGTACTTC.

This sequence joins TRBV11-2 and TRBJ1-1; D ambiguous. Germline assignment: CDR1 SGHAT and CDR2 FQNNGV. CDR3 length: 15 amino acids. The V and J ends lost 2 bases and 1 base respectively, with 11 bases between them. The CDR3 is CASSLNVQTNTEAFF. The CDR3 DNA follows: TGTGCCAGCAGCTTAAATGTACAAACGAACACTGAAGCTTTCTTT.

The rearrangement links TRBV7-9 to TRBJ1-1; D is perhaps TRBD1 (6 bases). The CDR3 consists of 15 residues. The V gene lost 3 bases and the J gene lost 1 base, with 12 bases spanning the gap. Germline assignment: CDR1 SEHNR and CDR2 FQNEAQ (reference sequence). CDR3 DNA sequence: TGTGCCAGCAGCTTCTCGGACAGTCCGAACACTGAAGCTTTCTTT. This gives the protein CASSFSDSPNTEAFF.

V and J are TRBV11-2 and TRBJ1-5; no reliable D call. The germline V gene has CDR1 SGHAT and CDR2 FQNNGV. V lost 4 bases, J lost 2 bases, and 6 bases lay in between. The CDR3 extends over 13 amino acids. CDR3 sequence reads: CASSSGGNQPQHF. CDR3 nucleotides: TGTGCCAGCAGCTCAGGTGGCAATCAGCCCCAGCATTTT.

This clone turned up a few times. J is TRBJ1-6 and V is TRBV29-1; 7 nucleotides align to TRBD1. The germline CDR1 and CDR2 sequences are SQVTM and ANQGSEA. V shed 6 bases, J shed 8 bases, and the junction held 7 bases outside the gene matches. The CDR3 length is 13 residues. The CDR3 protein is CSVRQGSDSPLHF. The CDR3 region has the DNA TGCAGCGTACGACAGGGTTCCGATTCACCCCTCCACTTT.

The rearrangement joins TRBV7-2 to TRBJ1-2; D remains unclear. The CDR3 consists of 16 residues. CDR1 and CDR2 (germline): SGHTA, FQGNSA. The ends were cut back, 1 base at V and 5 bases at J, with 17 bases in the middle. CDR3 DNA: TGTGCCAGCAGCTTAGGGCACCAAGGAGCGGGATATGGCTACACCTTC. The encoded protein is CASSLGHQGAGYGYTF.

This chain uses TRBV28 with TRBJ1-2; 11 positions match TRBD1. Germline loops: CDR1 MDHEN, CDR2 SYDVKM. This CDR3 spans 16 amino acids. Unmatched junction bases numbered 10, after V lost 6 bases and J lost 4 bases. CDR3 protein: CASSLGQGVAFYGYTF. The CDR3 nucleotides are TGTGCCAGCAGCCTGGGACAGGGGGTGGCATTCTATGGCTACACCTTC.